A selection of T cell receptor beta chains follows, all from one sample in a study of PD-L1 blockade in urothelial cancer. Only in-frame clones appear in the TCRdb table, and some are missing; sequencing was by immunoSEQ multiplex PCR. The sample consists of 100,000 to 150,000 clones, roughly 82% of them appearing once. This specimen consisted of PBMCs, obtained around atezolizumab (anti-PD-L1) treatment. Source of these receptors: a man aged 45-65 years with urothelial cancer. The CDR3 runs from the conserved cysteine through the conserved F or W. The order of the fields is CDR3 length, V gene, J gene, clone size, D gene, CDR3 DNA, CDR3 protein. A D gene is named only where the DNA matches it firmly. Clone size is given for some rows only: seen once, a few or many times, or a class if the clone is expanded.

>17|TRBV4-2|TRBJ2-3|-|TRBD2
TGTGCCAGCAGCCAAGTTCGAGCGGGGTCTAGCACAGATACGCAGTATTTT
CASSQVRAGSSTDTQYF
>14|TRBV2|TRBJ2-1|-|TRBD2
TGTGCCAGCAAGGGACTAGCGGCCTTTCCCAAGCAGTTCTTC
CASKGLAAFPKQFF
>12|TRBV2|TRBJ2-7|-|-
TGTGCCAGCAGTGAACTCTCCTACGAGCAGTACTTC
CASSELSYEQYF
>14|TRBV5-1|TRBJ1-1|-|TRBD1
TGCGCCAGCAGCTTGGAAGGGGGCTCTTCACGAGGTTTCTTT
CASSLEGGSSRGFF
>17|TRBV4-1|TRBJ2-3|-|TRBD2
TGCGCCAGCAGCCGGGGAGGGACTAGCGGGGTCACAGATACGCAGTATTTT
CASSRGGTSGVTDTQYF
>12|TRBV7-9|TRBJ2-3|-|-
TGTGCCAGCAGCCCTTCCACAGATACGCAGTATTTT
CASSPSTDTQYF
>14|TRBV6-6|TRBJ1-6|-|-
TGTGCCAGCAGTTACGAGTGGGGGCAGTCACCCCTCCACTTT
CASSYEWGQSPLHF
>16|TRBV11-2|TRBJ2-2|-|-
TGTGCCAGCAGCTTAACAGGGACACTGAACACCGGGGAGCTGTTTTTT
CASSLTGTLNTGELFF
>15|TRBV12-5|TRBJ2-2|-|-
TGTGCTAGTGGTTTGGTAGTGGGAGACACCGGGGAGCTGTTTTTT
CASGLVVGDTGELFF
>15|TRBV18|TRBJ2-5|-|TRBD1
TGTGCCAGCTCTTCTACAGGGGGCTGGCAAGAGACCCAGTACTTC
CASSSTGGWQETQYF
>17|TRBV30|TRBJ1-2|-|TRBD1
TGTGCCTGGGAAAGGGACAGGGGGCAGAGATTCAACTATGGCTACACCTTC
CAWERDRGQRFNYGYTF
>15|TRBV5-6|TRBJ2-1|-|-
TGTGCCAGCAGCTATGTCGGTCTACCGTACAATGAGCAGTTCTTC
CASSYVGLPYNEQFF
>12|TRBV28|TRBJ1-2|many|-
TGTGCCAGCAGTTTGAACTTAGCTGGCTACACCTTC
CASSLNLAGYTF
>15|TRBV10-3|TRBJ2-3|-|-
TGTGCCTCTTCAAAGACTGGTAGTAGCACAGATACGCAGTATTTT
CASSKTGSSTDTQYF
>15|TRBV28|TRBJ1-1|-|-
TGTGCCAGCAGCACATGGCAGGGGTTAAACACTGAAGCTTTCTTT
CASSTWQGLNTEAFF
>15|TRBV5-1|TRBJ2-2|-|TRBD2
TGCGCCAGCAGCCTGGGGGGGGCGAACACCGGGGAGCTGTTTTTT
CASSLGGANTGELFF
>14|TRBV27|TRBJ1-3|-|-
TGTGCCAGCAGTCTCAGGGGTTCTGGAAACACCATATATTTT
CASSLRGSGNTIYF
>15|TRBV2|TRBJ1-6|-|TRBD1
TGTGCCAGCAGGACCGGGACAGGACATAATTCACCCCTCCACTTT
CASRTGTGHNSPLHF
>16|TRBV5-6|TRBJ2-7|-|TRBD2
TGTGCCAGCAGCTCTATTAGCGGGAGGAGCCCTTACGAGCAGTACTTC
CASSSISGRSPYEQYF
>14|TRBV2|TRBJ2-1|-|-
TGTGCCAGCAGTGGTCCAGTCTTAGCCAATGAGCAGTTCTTC
CASSGPVLANEQFF
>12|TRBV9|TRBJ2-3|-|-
TGTGCCAGCAGCGTGTACACAGATACGCAGTATTTT
CASSVYTDTQYF
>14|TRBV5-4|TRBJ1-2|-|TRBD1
TGTGCCAGCAGCGGGGGACAGGGAAGGGGAGGCTACACCTTC
CASSGGQGRGGYTF
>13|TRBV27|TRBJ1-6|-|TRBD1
TGTGCCAGCAGCTGGACAGGGGACTCACCCCTCCACTTT
CASSWTGDSPLHF
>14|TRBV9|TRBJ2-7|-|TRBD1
TGTGCCAGCAGCGTAGCCGGGACAGGGAACGAGCAGTACTTC
CASSVAGTGNEQYF
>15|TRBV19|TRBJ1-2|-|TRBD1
TGTGCCAGTAGTATCCCACAGGGGCTTTCCAATGGCTACACCTTC
CASSIPQGLSNGYTF
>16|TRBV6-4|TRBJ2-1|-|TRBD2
TGTGCCAGCAGTGACTCGAGGCTCGGGGGGGGCAGTGAGCAGTTCTTC
CASSDSRLGGGSEQFF
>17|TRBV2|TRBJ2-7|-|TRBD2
TGTGCCAGCTCGCGGCTAGCGGGAGAAACTGGGGCCTACGAGCAGTACTTC
CASSRLAGETGAYEQYF
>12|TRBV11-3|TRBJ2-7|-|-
TGTGCCAGCAGCTCCCAGGGTTACGAGCAGTACTTC
CASSSQGYEQYF
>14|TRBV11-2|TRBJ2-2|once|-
TGTGCCAGCAGCTTAGGGACAAGCACCGGGGAGCTGTTTTTT
CASSLGTSTGELFF
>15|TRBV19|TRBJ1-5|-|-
TGTGCCAGTAGTACACCAGGGCTTGGAAATCAGCCCCAGCATTTT
CASSTPGLGNQPQHF
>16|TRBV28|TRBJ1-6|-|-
TGTGCCAGCAGCTCCCTCGGGAGCTCCTATAATTCACCCCTCCACTTT
CASSSLGSSYNSPLHF
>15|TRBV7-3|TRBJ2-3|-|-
TGTGCCAGCAGCTCGCCCAGGGCCCCCACAGATACGCAGTATTTT
CASSSPRAPTDTQYF
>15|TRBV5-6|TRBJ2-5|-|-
TGTGCCAGCAGCCTGCTCGGGGGAGGCGTTGAGACCCAGTACTTC
CASSLLGGGVETQYF
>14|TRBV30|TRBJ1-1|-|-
TGTGCCTGGAGTGAGGGCAGGGCGAACACTGAAGCTTTCTTT
CAWSEGRANTEAFF
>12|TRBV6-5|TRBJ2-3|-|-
TGTGCCAGCAAGGGGTACACAGATACGCAGTATTTT
CASKGYTDTQYF
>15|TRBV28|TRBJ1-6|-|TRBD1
TGTGCCAGCAGTTTAGGGACAGGGGGCCATCCACCCCTCCACTTT
CASSLGTGGHPPLHF
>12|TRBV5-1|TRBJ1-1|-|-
TGCGCCAGCCACGGGTCTGGCCCTGAAGCTTTCTTT
CASHGSGPEAFF
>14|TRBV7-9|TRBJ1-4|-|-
TGTGCCAGCAGCCCAGCGCCACTTAATGAAAAACTGTTTTTT
CASSPAPLNEKLFF
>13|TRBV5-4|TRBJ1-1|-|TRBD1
TGTGCCAGCAGCTCGGGACAGGGGACTGAAGCTTTCTTT
CASSSGQGTEAFF
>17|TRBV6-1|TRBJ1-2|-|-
TGTGCCAGCAGTGAAGAAGGTGTTCTACAGGGCCTCTATGGCTACACCTTC
CASSEEGVLQGLYGYTF
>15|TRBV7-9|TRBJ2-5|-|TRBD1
TGTGCCAGCAGCTTACTCCCTTGGACAGGGGAGACCCAGTACTTC
CASSLLPWTGETQYF
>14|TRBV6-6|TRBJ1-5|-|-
TGTGCCAGCAAATCGGCGGGGAGGAATCAGCCCCAGCATTTT
CASKSAGRNQPQHF
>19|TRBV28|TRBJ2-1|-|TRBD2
TGTGCCAGCAGTCCGTCGACTAGCGGGAGGGCCGGATTCTACAATGAGCAGTTCTTC
CASSPSTSGRAGFYNEQFF
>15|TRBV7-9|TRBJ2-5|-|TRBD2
TGTGCCAGCAGCCCCGAGGCGCGGGAGAAAAAGACCCAGTACTTC
CASSPEAREKKTQYF
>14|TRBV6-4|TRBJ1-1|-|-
TGTGCCAGCACACCCAGCCCGGGGAACACTGAAGCTTTCTTT
CASTPSPGNTEAFF
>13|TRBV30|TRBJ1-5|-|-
TGTGCCTGGAGTTTCGGGGAATTTCAGCCCCAGCATTTT
CAWSFGEFQPQHF
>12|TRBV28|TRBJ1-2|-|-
TGTGCCAGCACCCCAGGGTTAGGTGGCTACACCTTC
CASTPGLGGYTF
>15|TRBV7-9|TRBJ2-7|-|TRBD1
TGTGCCAGCAGCTCATCCGGGACAGGGTCCTACGAGCAGTACTTC
CASSSSGTGSYEQYF
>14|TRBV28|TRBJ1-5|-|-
TGTGCCAGCAGTCTACAGGGTCGCAATCAGCCCCAGCATTTT
CASSLQGRNQPQHF
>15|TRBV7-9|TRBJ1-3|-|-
TGTGCCAGCAGCTTAGTATCAGGGGCCGGAAACACCATATATTTT
CASSLVSGAGNTIYF
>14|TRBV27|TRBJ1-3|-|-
TGTGCCAGCAGACCGACAGGATTTGGAAACACCATATATTTT
CASRPTGFGNTIYF